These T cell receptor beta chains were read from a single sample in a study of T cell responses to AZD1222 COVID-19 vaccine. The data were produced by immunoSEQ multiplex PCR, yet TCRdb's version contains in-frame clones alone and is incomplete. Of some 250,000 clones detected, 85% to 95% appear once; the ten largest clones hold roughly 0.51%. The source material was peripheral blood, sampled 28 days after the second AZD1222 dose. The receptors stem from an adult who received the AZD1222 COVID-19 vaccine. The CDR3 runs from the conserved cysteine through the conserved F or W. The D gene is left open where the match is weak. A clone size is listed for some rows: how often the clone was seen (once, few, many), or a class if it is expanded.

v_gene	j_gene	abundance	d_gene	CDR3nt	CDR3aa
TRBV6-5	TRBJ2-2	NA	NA	TGTGCCAGCCAGGGGACCGGGGAGCTGTTTTTT	CASQGTGELFF
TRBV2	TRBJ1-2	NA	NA	TGTGCCAGTCCTCCTTGGGGGGAGGGTGGCTACACCTTC	CASPPWGEGGYTF
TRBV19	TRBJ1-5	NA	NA	TGTGCCAGTAGTTTTCGGGGGCGGGGCGGGGGGCTTGGTCAGCCCCAGCATTTT	CASSFRGRGGGLGQPQHF
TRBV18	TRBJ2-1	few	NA	TGTGCCAGCTCACAGGACGGATTCTACAATGAGCAGTTCTTC	CASSQDGFYNEQFF
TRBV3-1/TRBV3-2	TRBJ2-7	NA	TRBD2	TGTGCCAGCAGCCAAGACCTAGCGGGGACATACGAGCAGTACTTC	CASSQDLAGTYEQYF
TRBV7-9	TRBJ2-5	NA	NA	TGTGCCAGCAGCTTAGTGCCGGGGGAGACCCAGTACTTC	CASSLVPGETQYF
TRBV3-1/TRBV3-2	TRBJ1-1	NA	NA	TGTGCCAGCAGCTACGCAGGGGAGAACACTGAAGCTTTCTTT	CASSYAGENTEAFF
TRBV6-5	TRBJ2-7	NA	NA	TGTGCCAGCAGTTACTCGGTAGGGGAAGTTTCCTACGAGCAGTACTTC	CASSYSVGEVSYEQYF
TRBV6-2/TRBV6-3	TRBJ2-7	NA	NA	TGTGCCAGCAGCCCCGTAGCGGTAGCCTACGAGCAGTACTTC	CASSPVAVAYEQYF
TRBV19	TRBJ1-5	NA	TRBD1	TGTGCCAGTAGTGCGCGACAGGGGAATTCCAATCAGCCCCAGCATTTT	CASSARQGNSNQPQHF
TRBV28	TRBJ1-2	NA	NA	TGTGCCAGCAGTTTGGTTTCGCGCAGGACCTATGGCTACACCTTC	CASSLVSRRTYGYTF
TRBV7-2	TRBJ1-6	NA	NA	TGTGCCAGCAGCTTAGGCGGGGGGGCGAGAACACCCCTCCACTTT	CASSLGGGARTPLHF
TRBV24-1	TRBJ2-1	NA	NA	TGTGCCACCTCGGGTGGATTTAACAATGAGCAGTTCTTC	CATSGGFNNEQFF
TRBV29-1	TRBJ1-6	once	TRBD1	TGCAGCGTTGCCGTACAGGGGAATTCACCCCTCCACTTT	CSVAVQGNSPLHF
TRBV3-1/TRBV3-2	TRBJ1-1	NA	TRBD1	TGTGCCAGCAGCCAAATGGGGACAGGGGCCGGGGACACTGAAGCTTTCTTT	CASSQMGTGAGDTEAFF
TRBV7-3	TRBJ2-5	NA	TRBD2	TGTGCCAGCAGCCTAGCGGGAGGAGGCGAGACCCAGTACTTC	CASSLAGGGETQYF
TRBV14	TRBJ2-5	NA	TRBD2	TGTGCCAGCAGTCCTAGCGGGGGAGAGACCCAGTACTTC	CASSPSGGETQYF
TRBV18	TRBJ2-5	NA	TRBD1	TGTGCCAGCTCACCCCGGGACAGCCAAGAGACCCAGTACTTC	CASSPRDSQETQYF
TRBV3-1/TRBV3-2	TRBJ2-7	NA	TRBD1	TGTGCCAGCAGCCATCGGGACAGGAGTTCCTACGAGCAGTACTTC	CASSHRDRSSYEQYF
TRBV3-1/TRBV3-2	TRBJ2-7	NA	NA	TGTGCCAGCCGGAGCGATAGCTCCTACGAGCAGTACTTC	CASRSDSSYEQYF
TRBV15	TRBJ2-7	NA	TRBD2	TGTGCCACCAGCAGGCCGGGGGGACTAGTATTCGAGCAGTACTTC	CATSRPGGLVFEQYF
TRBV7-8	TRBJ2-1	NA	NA	TGTGCCAGCAGCACAACTAGGCGGGTAGACAATGAGCAGTTCTTC	CASSTTRRVDNEQFF
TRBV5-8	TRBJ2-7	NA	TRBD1	TGTGCCAGCAGCTTAGACAGGGGCGGTGAGCAGTACTTC	CASSLDRGGEQYF
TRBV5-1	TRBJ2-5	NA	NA	TGCGCCAGCAGCCGACAGCAAGAGACCCAGTACTTC	CASSRQQETQYF
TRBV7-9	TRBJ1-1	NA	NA	TGTGCCAGCAGCTTACGCAGGGGTGACACTGAAGCTTTCTTT	CASSLRRGDTEAFF
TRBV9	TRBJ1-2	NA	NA	TGTGCCAGCAGCCCCATGGGGGGGTCGGTGGGCTATGGCTACACCTTC	CASSPMGGSVGYGYTF
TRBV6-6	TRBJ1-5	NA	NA	TGTGCCAGCAGTGGACGGTATAGCAATCAGCCCCAGCATTTT	CASSGRYSNQPQHF
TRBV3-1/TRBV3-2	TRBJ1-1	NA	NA	TGTGCCAGCAGCCTTTTGGAGGGGCCTGAAGCTTTCTTT	CASSLLEGPEAFF
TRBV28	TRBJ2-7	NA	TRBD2	TGTGCCAGCAGCCTCCGTGTAGCGGGACCCTACGAGCAGTACTTC	CASSLRVAGPYEQYF
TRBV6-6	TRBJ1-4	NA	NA	TGTGCCAGCAAATTGGGGGGTAATGAAAAACTGTTTTTT	CASKLGGNEKLFF
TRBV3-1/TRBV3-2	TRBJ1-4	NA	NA	TGTGCCAGCAGCAATAGTAATAATGAAAAACTGTTTTTT	CASSNSNNEKLFF
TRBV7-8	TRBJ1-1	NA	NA	TGTGCCAGCAGCCTCGGGGGGGACACTGAAGCTTTCTTT	CASSLGGDTEAFF
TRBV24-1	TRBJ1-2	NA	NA	TGTGCCACCAGTGATTTGGGGACTGGCTACACCTTC	CATSDLGTGYTF
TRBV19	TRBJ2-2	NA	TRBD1	TGTGCCAGTAGCCCGACAGGGGGCTACACCGGGGAGCTGTTTTTT	CASSPTGGYTGELFF
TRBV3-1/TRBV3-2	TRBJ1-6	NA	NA	TGTGCCAGCAGCCCCGGAACCTCGGGGTCACCCCTCCACTTT	CASSPGTSGSPLHF
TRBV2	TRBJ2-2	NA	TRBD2	TGTGCCAGCAGTGAGGGACTAGCAAACACCGGGGAGCTGTTTTTT	CASSEGLANTGELFF
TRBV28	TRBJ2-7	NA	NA	TGTGCCAGCAGAGAGACAGCTGCCTACGAGCAGTACTTC	CASRETAAYEQYF
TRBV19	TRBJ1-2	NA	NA	TGTGCCAGTAGTATAGTTGGCCGCCATACCTATGGCTACACCTTC	CASSIVGRHTYGYTF
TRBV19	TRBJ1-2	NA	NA	TGTGCCAGTAGTATGAGGGCCCAAACGGGGTATGGCTACACCTTC	CASSMRAQTGYGYTF
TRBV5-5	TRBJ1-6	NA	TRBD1	TGTGCCAGCAGCTTTAGGACAGGGTGGGATAATTCACCCCTCCACTTT	CASSFRTGWDNSPLHF
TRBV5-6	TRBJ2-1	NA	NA	TGTGCCAGCAGCAAGGCTGTCGGGGAGCAGTTCTTC	CASSKAVGEQFF
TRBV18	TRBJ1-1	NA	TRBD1	TGTGCCAGCTCCCAAGACAGGGCGGGAACTGAAGCTTTCTTT	CASSQDRAGTEAFF
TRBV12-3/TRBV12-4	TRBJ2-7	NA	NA	TGTGCCAGCAGCCACTCAAGGAGAGACGAGCAGTACTTC	CASSHSRRDEQYF
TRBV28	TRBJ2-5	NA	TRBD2	TGTGCCAGCAGTTTAGCGGGGGGGCAAGAGACCCAGTACTTC	CASSLAGGQETQYF
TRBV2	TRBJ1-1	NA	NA	TGTGCCAGCAGGGATAGGGGCCCTGAAGCTTTCTTT	CASRDRGPEAFF
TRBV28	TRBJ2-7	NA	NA	TGTGCCAGCAGGTATGGCGGGACCTACGAGCAGTACTTC	CASRYGGTYEQYF
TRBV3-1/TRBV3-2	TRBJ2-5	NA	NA	TGTGCCAGCAGCCAAGGGAATGGTCGGGGGACCCAGTACTTC	CASSQGNGRGTQYF
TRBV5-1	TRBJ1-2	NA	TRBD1	TGCGCCAGCAGCTTAGGACAGGGGCACTATGGCTACACCTTC	CASSLGQGHYGYTF
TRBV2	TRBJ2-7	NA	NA	TGTGCCAGCAGTGAAGCGGGAACGGGCTACGAGCAGTACTTC	CASSEAGTGYEQYF
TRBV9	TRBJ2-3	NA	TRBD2	TGTGCCAGCAGCGTGGGACTAGCGGGAGACACAGATACGCAGTATTTT	CASSVGLAGDTDTQYF
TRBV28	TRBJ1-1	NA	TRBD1	TGTGCCAGCAGTTCCCGGGCCCAGACAGGGGGCACTGAAGCTTTCTTT	CASSSRAQTGGTEAFF
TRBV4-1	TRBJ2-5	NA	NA	TGCGCCAGCAGCCAAGATCAGGGGTATGGGGGAGGGACGGGAGAGACCCAGTACTTC	CASSQDQGYGGGTGETQYF
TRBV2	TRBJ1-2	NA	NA	TGTGCCAGCAACGGGGGATCAGGGGACTATGGCTACACCTTC	CASNGGSGDYGYTF